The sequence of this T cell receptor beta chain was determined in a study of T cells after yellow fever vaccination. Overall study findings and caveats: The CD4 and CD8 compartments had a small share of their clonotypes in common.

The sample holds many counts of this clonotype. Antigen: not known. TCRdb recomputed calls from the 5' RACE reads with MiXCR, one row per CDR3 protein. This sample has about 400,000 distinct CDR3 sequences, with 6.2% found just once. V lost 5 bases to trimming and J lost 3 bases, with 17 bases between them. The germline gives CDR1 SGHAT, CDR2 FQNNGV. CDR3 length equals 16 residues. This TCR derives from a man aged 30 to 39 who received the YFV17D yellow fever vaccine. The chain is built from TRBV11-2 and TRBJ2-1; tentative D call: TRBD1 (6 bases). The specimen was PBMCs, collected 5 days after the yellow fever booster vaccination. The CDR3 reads CASSLQGRRGYNEQFF. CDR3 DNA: TGTGCCAGCAGCCTCCAGGGGCGAAGGGGCTACAATGAGCAGTTCTTC.